The rows below give T cell receptor beta chains drawn from one sample of a study of blood T cell repertoires in COVID-19. Repertoires were generated with immunoSEQ multiplex PCR, while TCRdb's copy carries only in-frame clones and drops some. The sample records approximately 500,000 clones, roughly nine tenths being singletons. Sequencing was carried out using peripheral blood. The receptors were gathered from a woman in her forties or fifties with COVID-19, enrolled during active disease. CDR3s include the opening cysteine and the closing phenylalanine or tryptophan. The order of the fields is clone size, D gene, V gene, J gene, CDR3 protein, CDR3 DNA. The D gene is left open where the match is weak. Where a row states a size, it is once, few, many or the class of an expanded clone; other rows omit it.

size: once; D: TRBD1; V: TRBV19; J: TRBJ1-5; CDR3: CASSMTGNQPQHF; DNA: TGTGCCAGTAGCATGACAGGGAATCAGCCCCAGCATTTT
size: -; D: -; V: TRBV2; J: TRBJ1-5; CDR3: CASSFWGGRQPQHF; DNA: TGTGCCAGCAGTTTCTGGGGGGGCCGCCAGCCCCAGCATTTT
size: -; D: -; V: TRBV27; J: TRBJ1-1; CDR3: CASSEQGHPNTEAFF; DNA: TGTGCCAGCAGCGAGCAGGGACACCCGAACACTGAAGCTTTCTTT
size: -; D: -; V: TRBV7-3; J: TRBJ1-5; CDR3: CASSLTIRGRDSRPNQPQHF; DNA: TGTGCCAGCAGCTTAACGATCCGGGGAAGGGATTCTCGCCCTAATCAGCCCCAGCATTTT
size: -; D: TRBD2; V: TRBV7-9; J: TRBJ2-3; CDR3: CASSLLSGGIDTDTQYF; DNA: TGTGCCAGCAGCTTGCTTAGCGGGGGCATCGACACAGATACGCAGTATTTT
size: -; D: TRBD1; V: TRBV29-1; J: TRBJ2-7; CDR3: CSVAGQGRWYEQYF; DNA: TGCAGCGTAGCGGGACAGGGGAGATGGTACGAGCAGTACTTC
size: once; D: -; V: TRBV6-5; J: TRBJ2-7; CDR3: CASSYSGRSSSYEQYF; DNA: TGTGCCAGCAGTTACTCGGGGAGGTCTAGCTCCTACGAGCAGTACTTC
size: -; D: -; V: TRBV4-1; J: TRBJ2-7; CDR3: CASSRFDRDFKGEQYF; DNA: TGCGCCAGCAGCCGCTTCGACAGGGACTTTAAGGGCGAGCAGTACTTC
size: -; D: TRBD1; V: TRBV7-8; J: TRBJ2-3; CDR3: CASSLEQGARNTQYF; DNA: TGTGCCAGCAGCCTCGAACAGGGGGCGAGAAATACGCAGTATTTT
size: -; D: TRBD1; V: TRBV5-8; J: TRBJ1-5; CDR3: CASSYRGRGQPQHF; DNA: TGTGCCAGCAGTTATAGGGGGCGCGGTCAGCCCCAGCATTTT
size: -; D: -; V: TRBV5-1; J: TRBJ1-3; CDR3: CASSPTGANTIYF; DNA: TGCGCCAGCAGCCCGACAGGAGCTAACACCATATATTTT
size: -; D: TRBD1; V: TRBV7-9; J: TRBJ1-4; CDR3: CASSPDRDTEKLFF; DNA: TGTGCCAGCAGCCCGGACAGGGACACCGAAAAACTGTTTTTT